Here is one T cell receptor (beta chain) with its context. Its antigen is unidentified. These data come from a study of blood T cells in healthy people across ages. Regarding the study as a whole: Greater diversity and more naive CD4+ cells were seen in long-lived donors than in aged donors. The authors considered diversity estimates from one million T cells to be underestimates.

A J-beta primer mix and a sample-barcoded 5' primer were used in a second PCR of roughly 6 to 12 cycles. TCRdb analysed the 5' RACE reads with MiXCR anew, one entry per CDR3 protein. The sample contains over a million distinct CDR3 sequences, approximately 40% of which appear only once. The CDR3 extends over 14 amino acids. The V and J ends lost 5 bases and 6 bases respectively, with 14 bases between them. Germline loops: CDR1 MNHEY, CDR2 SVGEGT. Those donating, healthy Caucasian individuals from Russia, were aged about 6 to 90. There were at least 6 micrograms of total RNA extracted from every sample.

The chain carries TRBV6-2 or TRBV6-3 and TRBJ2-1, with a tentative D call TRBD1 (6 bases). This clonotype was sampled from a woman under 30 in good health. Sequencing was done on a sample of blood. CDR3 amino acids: CASSPPDRFNEQFF. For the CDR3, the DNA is TGTGCCAGCAGTCCTCCCGACAGGTTCAATGAGCAGTTCTTC.